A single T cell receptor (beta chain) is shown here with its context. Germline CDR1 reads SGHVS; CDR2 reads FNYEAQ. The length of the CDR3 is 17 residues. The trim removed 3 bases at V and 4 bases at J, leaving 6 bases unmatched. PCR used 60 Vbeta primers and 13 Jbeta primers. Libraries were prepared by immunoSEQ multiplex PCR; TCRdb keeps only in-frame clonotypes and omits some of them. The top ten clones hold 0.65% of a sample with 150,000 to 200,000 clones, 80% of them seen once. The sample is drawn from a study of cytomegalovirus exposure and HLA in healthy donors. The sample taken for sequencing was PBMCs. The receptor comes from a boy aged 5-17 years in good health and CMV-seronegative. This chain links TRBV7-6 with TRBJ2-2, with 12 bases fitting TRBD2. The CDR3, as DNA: TGTGCCAGCAGCTTCACTTCGGGACTAGCGGGCACCGGGGAGCTGTTTTTT. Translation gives CASSFTSGLAGTGELFF. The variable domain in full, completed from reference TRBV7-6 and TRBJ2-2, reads GAGVSQSPRYKVTKRGQDVALRCDPISGHVSLYWYRQALGQGPEFLTYFNYEAQQDKSGLPNDRFSAERPEGSISTLTIQRTEQRDSAMYRCASSFTSGLAGTGELFFGEGSRLTVL.